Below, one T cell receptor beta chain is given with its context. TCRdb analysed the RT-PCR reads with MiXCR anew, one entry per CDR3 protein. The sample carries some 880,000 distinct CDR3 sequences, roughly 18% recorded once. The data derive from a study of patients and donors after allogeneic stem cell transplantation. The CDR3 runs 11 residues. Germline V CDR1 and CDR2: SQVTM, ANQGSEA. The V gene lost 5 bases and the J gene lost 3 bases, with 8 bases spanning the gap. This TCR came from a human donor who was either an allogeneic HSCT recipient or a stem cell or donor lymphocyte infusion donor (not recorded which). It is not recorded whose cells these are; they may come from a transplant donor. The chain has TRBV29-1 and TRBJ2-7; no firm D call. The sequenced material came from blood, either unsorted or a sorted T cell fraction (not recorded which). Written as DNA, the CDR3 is TGCAGCGTTCGAATTGACTACGAGCAGTACTTC. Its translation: CSVRIDYEQYF.